This T cell receptor beta chain was profiled in a study of blood T cell repertoires in COVID-19 (dated by TCRdb to 2018 to 2020). In terms of the full investigation: The collaborator samples originated in the United States, Italy and Spain and spanned the acute and convalescent phases of COVID-19. The material from the prospective study consisted of cDNA or gDNA derived from T cells, B-cell-depleted T cells, or PBMCs. The dataset comprised deeply sampled blood TCRbeta repertoires from subjects exposed to, actively infected with, or recovered from COVID-19. A freely available public database, intended as a resource for researchers studying the immune response to SARS-CoV-2, is where the repertoires were released. Samples were obtained from the ongoing ImmuneRACE study (first 160 participants) and from 1,254 subjects provided by 6 global collaborators. Nearly every sample came with metadata listing a de-identified subject ID, COVID-19 status, age in years and sex. Where available, HLA class I and class II types were obtained from metadata supplied by the sample provider rather than from assay-based typing. Here is what the overall study found, with its caveats: Clinical and demographic metadata were provided uncurated, with the amount varying by source and participant.

Counted from cysteine to phenylalanine, this CDR3 has 18 amino acids. Kept here is only the CDR3 DNA, which spans 54 bases and is read in frame from base 1. The germline V gene yields SGHAT for CDR1 and FQNNGV for CDR2. V loses 5 bases at its end and J loses 8 bases; junction bases beyond the gene matches: 19. TCRbeta CDR3 regions were amplified from genomic DNA by means of the immunoSEQ Assay, a bias-controlled multiplex PCR. The original methods were these. Within the assay, amplification of reference gene primers was used to estimate how many nucleated cells each sample contained. To quantify the absolute abundance of each unique TCRbeta CDR3 rearrangement, sequence reads were collapsed and filtered. For each sample, productive Simpson clonality was calculated as the square root of Simpson's diversity index over productive rearrangements. TCRdb retrieved this table from immuneACCESS and kept in-frame rearrangements only. Not all clones are present; in checked studies, unresolved V genes account for under half, and no reason is known for the remainder. Clone size and V and J calls were adopted from that table, with D and trimming inferred from the DNA. The sample includes 110,000 or so clones, with around 90% observed a single time. Roughly 4.4% of the sample goes to the ten largest clones.

On this clone itself: Its target antigen remains unknown. Base quality data are lacking; no much larger clone is found one base away.

Each collaborating institution followed its own protocols to collect whole blood in K2EDTA tubes. For TCRbeta analysis, collaborator samples were shipped as frozen whole blood, as isolated PBMCs, or as DNA extracted from either sample type. Recombination linked TRBV11-2 to TRBJ2-3, and TRBD2 aligns with 10 junction nucleotides. The specimen sequenced was peripheral blood. The receptor's source is a woman aged 50 to 65 with acute or convalescent COVID-19. The DNA reads TGTGCCAGCAGCATGCTGATCGGGGGGCTAGCGGGAGTCTCTACGCAGTATTTT. Its amino acids are CASSMLIGGLAGVSTQYF.